This TCR beta chain was sequenced during a study of T cells in Graves' hyperthyroidism and ophthalmopathy. TCR beta CDR3 regions were amplified from RNA. The HTBI primer set was used in a first-round RT-PCR of the TCR CDR3. One entry per CDR3 protein results from TCRdb running MiXCR on the multiplex PCR reads. This sample has 270,000 or so distinct CDR3 sequences; 15% occur once, and the top ten carry around 31%. Study findings and constraints: Peripheral blood also featured most of the thyroid clonotypes expanded above 0.001.

This clonotype has a handful of counts. What it recognizes is unknown. The sequence was obtained from a woman in her fifties or sixties with Graves' hyperthyroidism that later progressed to Graves' ophthalmopathy. The sample comprised blood.

CDR3: CASSLVQGITGELFF. The CDR3 nucleotides are TGTGCCAGCAGCTTAGTTCAGGGGATCACCGGGGAGCTGTTTTTT. The chain joins TRBV7-8 to TRBJ2-2; possible D gene TRBD1, 6 bases. Trimming took 1 base from V and 4 from J, leaving 10 bases between them. The germline V gene has CDR1 SGHVS and CDR2 FQNEAQ. The CDR3 runs to 15 residues.